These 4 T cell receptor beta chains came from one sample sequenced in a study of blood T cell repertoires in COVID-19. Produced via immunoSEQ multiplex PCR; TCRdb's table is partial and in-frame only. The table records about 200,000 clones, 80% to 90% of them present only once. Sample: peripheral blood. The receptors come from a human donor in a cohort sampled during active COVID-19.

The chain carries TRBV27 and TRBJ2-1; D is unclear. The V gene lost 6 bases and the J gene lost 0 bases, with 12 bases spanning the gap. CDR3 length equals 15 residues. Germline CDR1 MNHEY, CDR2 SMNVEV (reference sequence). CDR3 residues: CASSYSWSSYNEQFF. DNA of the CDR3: TGTGCCAGCAGCTATTCTTGGAGCTCCTACAATGAGCAGTTCTTC.

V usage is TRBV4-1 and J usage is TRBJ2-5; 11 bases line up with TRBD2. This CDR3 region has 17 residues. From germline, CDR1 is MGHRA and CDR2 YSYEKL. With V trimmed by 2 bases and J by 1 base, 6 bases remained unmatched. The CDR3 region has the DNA TGCGCCAGCAGCCAACAACTAGCGGGAGTGGGCCAAGAGACCCAGTACTTC. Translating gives CASSQQLAGVGQETQYF.

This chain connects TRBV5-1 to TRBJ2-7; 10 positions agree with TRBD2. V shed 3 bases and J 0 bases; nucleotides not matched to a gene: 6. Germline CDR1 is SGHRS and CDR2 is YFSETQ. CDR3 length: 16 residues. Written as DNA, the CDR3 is TGCGCCAGCAGCTCTACTAGCGGGATGAGCTCCTACGAGCAGTACTTC. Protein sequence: CASSSTSGMSSYEQYF.

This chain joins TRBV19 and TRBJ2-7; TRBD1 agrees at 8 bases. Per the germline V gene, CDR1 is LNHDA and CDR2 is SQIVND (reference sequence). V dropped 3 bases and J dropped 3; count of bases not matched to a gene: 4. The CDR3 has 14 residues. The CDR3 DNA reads TGTGCCAGTAGTATTGACAGGGGAGTCTACGAGCAGTACTTC. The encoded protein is CASSIDRGVYEQYF.